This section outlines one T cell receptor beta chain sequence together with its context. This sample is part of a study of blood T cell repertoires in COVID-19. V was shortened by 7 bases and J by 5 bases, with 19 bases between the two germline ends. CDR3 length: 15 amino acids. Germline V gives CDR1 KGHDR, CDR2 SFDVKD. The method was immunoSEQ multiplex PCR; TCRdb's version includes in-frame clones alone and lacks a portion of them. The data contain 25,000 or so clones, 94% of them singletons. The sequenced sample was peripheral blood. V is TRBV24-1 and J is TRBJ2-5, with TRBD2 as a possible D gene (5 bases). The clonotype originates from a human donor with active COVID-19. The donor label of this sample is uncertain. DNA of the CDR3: TGTGCCACCAGCCCCGGCGGGTCAATTCGGGAGACCCAGTACTTC. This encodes CATSPGGSIRETQYF.